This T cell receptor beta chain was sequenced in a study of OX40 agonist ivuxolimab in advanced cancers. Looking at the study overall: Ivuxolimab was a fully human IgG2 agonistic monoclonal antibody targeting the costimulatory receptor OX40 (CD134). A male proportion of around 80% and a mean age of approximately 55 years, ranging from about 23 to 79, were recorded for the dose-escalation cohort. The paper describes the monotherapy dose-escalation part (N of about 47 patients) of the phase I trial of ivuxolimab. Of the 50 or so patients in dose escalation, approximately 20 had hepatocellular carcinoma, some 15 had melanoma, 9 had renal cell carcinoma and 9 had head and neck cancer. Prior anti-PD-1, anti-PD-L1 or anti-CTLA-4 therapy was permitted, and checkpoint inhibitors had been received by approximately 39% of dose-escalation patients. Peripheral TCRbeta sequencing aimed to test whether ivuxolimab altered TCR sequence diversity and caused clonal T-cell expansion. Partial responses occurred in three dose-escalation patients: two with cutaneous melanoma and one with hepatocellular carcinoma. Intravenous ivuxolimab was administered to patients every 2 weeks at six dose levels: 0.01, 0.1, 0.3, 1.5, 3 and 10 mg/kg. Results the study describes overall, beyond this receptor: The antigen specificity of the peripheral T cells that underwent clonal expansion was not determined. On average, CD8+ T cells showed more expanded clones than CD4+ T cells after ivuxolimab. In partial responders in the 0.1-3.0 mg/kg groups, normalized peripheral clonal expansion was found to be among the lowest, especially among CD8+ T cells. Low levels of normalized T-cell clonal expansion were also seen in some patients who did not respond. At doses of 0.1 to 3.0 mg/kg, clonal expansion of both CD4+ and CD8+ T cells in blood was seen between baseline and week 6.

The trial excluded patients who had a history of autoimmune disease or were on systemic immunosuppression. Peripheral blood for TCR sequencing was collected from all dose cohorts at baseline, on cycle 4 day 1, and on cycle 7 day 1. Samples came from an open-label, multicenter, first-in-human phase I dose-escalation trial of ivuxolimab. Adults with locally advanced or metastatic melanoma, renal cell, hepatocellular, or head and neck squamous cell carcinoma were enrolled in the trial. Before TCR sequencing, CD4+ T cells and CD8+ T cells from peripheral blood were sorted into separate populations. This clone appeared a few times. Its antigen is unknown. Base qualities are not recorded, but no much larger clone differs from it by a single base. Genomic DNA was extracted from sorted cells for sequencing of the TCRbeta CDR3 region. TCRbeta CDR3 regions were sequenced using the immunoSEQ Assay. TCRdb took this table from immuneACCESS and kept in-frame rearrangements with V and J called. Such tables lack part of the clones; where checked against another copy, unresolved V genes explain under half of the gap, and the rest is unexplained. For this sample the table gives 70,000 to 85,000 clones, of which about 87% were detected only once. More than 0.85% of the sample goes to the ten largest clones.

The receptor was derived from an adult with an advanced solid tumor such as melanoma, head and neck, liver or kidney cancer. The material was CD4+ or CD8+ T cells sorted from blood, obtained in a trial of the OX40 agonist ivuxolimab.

CDR3 region: CASSTRQGYSKQYF. The sequenced DNA: TGTGCCAGTAGTACGAGACAGGGTTACAGCAAGCAGTACTTC. The chain links TRBV19 with TRBJ2-7, and 7 junction bases match TRBD1. The germline V end is reduced by 4 bases and the J end by 8 bases; junction bases left unmatched: 11. The CDR3 goes from the cysteine to the phenylalanine over 14 residues. Of the read, only the CDR3 DNA is kept; its 42 bases are in frame from base 1. In the germline V gene (reference sequence), CDR1 corresponds to LNHDA and CDR2 to SQIVND.